What follows is one T cell receptor (beta chain) and its context. In nominal health when sampled, donors likely had unrecorded immune exposures nonetheless. 13 Jbeta primers and 60 Vbeta primers were used for the PCR. Original handling: Unique TCR beta chains totaled roughly 80 million in a later count, with roughly 11 million of them shared. TCRdb's copy holds only in-frame clones and misses some; the assay was immunoSEQ multiplex PCR. D and trimming come from the DNA, and the V and J calls and clone size come from that table. The sample lists some 140,000 clones, 73% occurring once. These data originate in a study of cytomegalovirus exposure and HLA in healthy donors. The wider study: An analysis done earlier identified 100 million to 140 million unique TCR beta sequences from about 179 million T cells.

The CDR3 loop spans 13 amino acids. Trimming took 4 bases from V and 14 from J; bases not matched to a gene: 11. CDR1 is MDHEN and CDR2 is SYDVKM in the germline V gene. The genes are TRBV28 and TRBJ2-1, with 7 nucleotides matching TRBD1. The sequence derives from a woman aged 40 to 50 in good health and CMV-seronegative. The sample was PBMCs. The CDR3 DNA reads TGTGCCAGCAGTTCAAATGCGGACAGGAAAAAGTTCTTC. Residues: CASSSNADRKKFF.